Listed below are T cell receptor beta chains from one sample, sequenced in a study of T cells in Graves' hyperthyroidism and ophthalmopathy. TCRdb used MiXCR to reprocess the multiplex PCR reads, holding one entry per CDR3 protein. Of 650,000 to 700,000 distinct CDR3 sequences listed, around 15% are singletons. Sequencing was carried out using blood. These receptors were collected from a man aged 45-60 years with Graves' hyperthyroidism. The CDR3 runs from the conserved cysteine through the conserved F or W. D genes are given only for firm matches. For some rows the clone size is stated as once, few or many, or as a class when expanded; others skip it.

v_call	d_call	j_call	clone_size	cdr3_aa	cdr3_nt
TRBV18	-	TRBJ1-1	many	CASSPDGTEAFF	TGTGCCAGCTCGCCGGACGGCACTGAAGCTTTCTTT
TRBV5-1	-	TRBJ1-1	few	CASSFSGPWMNTEAFF	TGCGCCAGCAGCTTTTCGGGTCCTTGGATGAACACTGAAGCTTTCTTT
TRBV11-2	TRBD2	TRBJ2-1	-	CASSLHGTSGINYNEQFF	TGTGCCAGCAGCTTACATGGGACTAGCGGGATAAATTACAATGAGCAGTTCTTC
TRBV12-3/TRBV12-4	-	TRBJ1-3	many	CASSLDSGPSNTIYF	TGTGCCAGCAGTTTAGATTCTGGGCCCTCAAACACCATATATTTT
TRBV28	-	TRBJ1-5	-	CASSFSSQPQHF	TGTGCCAGCAGTTTTTCGAGTCAGCCCCAGCATTTT
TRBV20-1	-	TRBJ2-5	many	CSARAPSSGQETQYF	TGCAGTGCTAGAGCCCCAAGCTCGGGCCAAGAGACCCAGTACTTC
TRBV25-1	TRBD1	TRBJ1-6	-	CASRKEGNRGNNSPLHF	TGTGCCAGCAGGAAGGAAGGCAACAGGGGCAATAATTCACCCCTCCACTTT
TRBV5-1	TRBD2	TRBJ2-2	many	CASSSGGPIGELFF	TGCGCCAGCAGCTCGGGAGGGCCAATCGGGGAGCTGTTTTTT
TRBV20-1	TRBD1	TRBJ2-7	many	CSARDGSTGRFYEQYF	TGCAGTGCTAGAGATGGCTCGACAGGGAGATTCTACGAGCAGTACTTC
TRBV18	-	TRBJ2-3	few	CASSHRGELAGHTQYF	TGTGCCAGCTCCCATAGGGGGGAGTTGGCAGGCCATACGCAGTATTTT
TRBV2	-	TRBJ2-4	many	CASSERWSLAKNIQYF	TGTGCCAGCAGTGAGAGATGGTCTCTAGCCAAAAACATTCAGTACTTC
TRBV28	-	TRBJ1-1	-	CASSSRGRSLPFEAFF	TGTGCCAGCAGTTCCCGAGGGCGTTCGTTACCCTTTGAAGCTTTCTTT
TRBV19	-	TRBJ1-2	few	CASSSQTGSIYGYTF	TGTGCCAGTAGTTCGCAAACCGGGAGCATCTATGGCTACACCTTC
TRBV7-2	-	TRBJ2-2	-	CASSLERTARGELFF	TGTGCCAGCAGCTTAGAAAGGACCGCCAGGGGGGAGCTGTTTTTT
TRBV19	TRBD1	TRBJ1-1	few	CASTRGTGSEAFF	TGTGCCAGTACTAGGGGGACAGGCTCTGAAGCTTTCTTT
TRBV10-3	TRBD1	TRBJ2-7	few	CAISGVWTGELYEQYF	TGTGCCATCAGTGGCGTATGGACAGGGGAGTTGTACGAGCAGTACTTC
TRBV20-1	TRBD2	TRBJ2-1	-	CSAKGTSGRSYNEQVF	TGCAGTGCTAAAGGGACTAGCGGGAGGTCCTACAATGAGCAGGTCTTC
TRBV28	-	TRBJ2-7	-	CASSLWAAYEQYF	TGTGCCAGCAGTTTGTGGGCAGCCTACGAGCAGTACTTC
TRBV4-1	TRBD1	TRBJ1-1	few	CASKLGSQGASITEAFF	TGCGCCAGCAAGTTGGGTTCCCAGGGGGCTAGTATCACTGAAGCTTTCTTT
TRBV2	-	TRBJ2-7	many	CASSSGTDEQYF	TGTGCCAGCAGTTCCGGGACGGACGAGCAGTACTTC
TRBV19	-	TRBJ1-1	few	CASSTPLIGGNTEAFF	TGTGCCAGTAGCACCCCTTTGATAGGGGGGAACACTGAAGCTTTCTTT
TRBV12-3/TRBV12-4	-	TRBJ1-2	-	CASSLLGSLYGYTF	TGTGCCAGCAGTTTACTAGGGAGCCTATATGGCTACACCTTC
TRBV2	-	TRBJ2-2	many	CASREDRNTGELFF	TGTGCCAGCAGGGAAGACAGGAACACCGGGGAGCTGTTTTTT
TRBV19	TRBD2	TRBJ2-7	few	CASSPEAGVTYEQYF	TGTGCCAGTAGTCCCGAAGCGGGAGTAACCTACGAGCAGTACTTC